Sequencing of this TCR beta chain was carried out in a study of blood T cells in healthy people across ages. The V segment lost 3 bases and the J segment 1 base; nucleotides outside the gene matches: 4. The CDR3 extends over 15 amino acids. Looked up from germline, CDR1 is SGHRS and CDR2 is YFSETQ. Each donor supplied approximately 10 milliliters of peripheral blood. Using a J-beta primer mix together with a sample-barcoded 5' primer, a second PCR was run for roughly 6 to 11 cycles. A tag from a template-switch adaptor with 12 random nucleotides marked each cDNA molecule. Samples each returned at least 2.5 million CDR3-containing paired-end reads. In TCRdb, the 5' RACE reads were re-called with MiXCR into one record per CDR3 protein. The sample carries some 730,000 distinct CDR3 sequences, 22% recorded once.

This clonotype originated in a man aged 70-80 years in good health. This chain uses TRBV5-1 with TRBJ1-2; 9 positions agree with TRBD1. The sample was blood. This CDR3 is CASSSTGGSNYGYTF. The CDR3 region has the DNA TGCGCCAGCAGCTCGACAGGGGGTAGTAACTATGGCTACACCTTC.